This T cell receptor (beta chain) was recorded in a study of cytomegalovirus exposure and HLA in healthy donors. Study conclusions and caveats: What a later analysis reportedly showed was that an Asian-associated ancestry cluster had fewer N-insertions than the roughly 700-donor mean. The authors listed 150 to 200 TCR beta chains as cytomegalovirus-associated. The study found most TCR sequences rare, yet found some public TCRs in many donors.

Concerning this clone: The antigen is unknown. Mismatch with germline at one junction end may stem from a read error.

PCR was performed using 60 Vbeta and 13 Jbeta primers. In the original workflow: Later reanalysis found roughly 80 million unique TCR beta chains, some 10 million of them shared. Measured with immunoSEQ multiplex PCR; TCRdb has only the in-frame clones, and not every one. The D gene and trimming were derived from the DNA, and the V and J assignments and clone size from that table. Of fewer than 250,000 clones in the sample, over 70% were seen once. Looked up from germline, CDR1 is MGHRA and CDR2 is YSYEKL. The CDR3 spans 16 residues. Sequenced material: PBMCs. The chain combines TRBV4-1 with TRBJ2-3; D is possibly TRBD2 (5 bases). This TCR came from a man between 35 and 55 years old in good health and CMV-seropositive. CDR3 coding DNA: TGCGTCAGCAGCCAAGAAAGTGGGAGCCTCACAGATACGCAGTATTTT. Translated: CVSSQESGSLTDTQYF.